These 27 T cell receptor beta chains were all obtained from the same sample, sequenced in a study of blood T cell repertoires in COVID-19. Data came from immunoSEQ multiplex PCR; TCRdb stores just in-frame clones and leaves some out. Of approximately 47,000 clones in the sample, 90% are singletons; the top ten hold about 20%. Material for sequencing was peripheral blood. The receptors shown here come from a man aged 65 to 79 with active COVID-19.

A single count supports this clone. The chain links TRBV7-2 to TRBJ2-7; the match to TRBD2 covers 8 bases. J lost 2 bases, V lost 6 bases, and 6 bases had no gene match. From germline, CDR1 is SGHTA and CDR2 FQGNSA. The CDR3 covers 14 residues. The CDR3 loop reads CASRLRLATYEQYF. The CDR3 DNA follows: TGTGCCAGCAGATTAAGACTAGCGACCTACGAGCAGTACTTC.

The table lists this clone with a count of one. The chain combines TRBV5-1 with TRBJ1-3; D not resolved. CDR3 length: 15 amino acids. Trimming removed 2 bases at V and 0 bases at J, with 9 bases between. CDR1 and CDR2 (germline): SGHRS, YFSETQ. The chain's CDR3 is CASSFSPGSGNTIYF. CDR3 in DNA: TGCGCCAGCAGCTTCTCTCCCGGCTCTGGAAACACCATATATTTT.

This rearrangement joins TRBV2 to TRBJ2-5; perhaps TRBD2 as D (6 bases). V lost 11 bases and J 1 base, leaving 23 bases between the germline ends. The CDR3 is 16 amino acids. CDR1 is SNHLY, CDR2 FYNNEI, per germline. In DNA form, the CDR3 reads TGTGCCGGCTGGGCCGGAGGGAGTTTGGCCCAAGAGACCCAGTACTTC. Protein sequence: CAGWAGGSLAQETQYF.

The genes are TRBV28 and TRBJ2-1; TRBD1 matches 7 bases. The germline gives CDR1 MDHEN, CDR2 SYDVKM. The V segment lost 5 bases and the J segment 2 bases; nucleotides outside the gene matches: 6. The CDR3 is 15 amino acids. CDR3 protein: CASSGAGGAYNEQFF. In DNA, the CDR3 is TGTGCCAGCAGTGGCGCAGGGGGAGCCTACAATGAGCAGTTCTTC.

V and J are TRBV19 and TRBJ2-3; unclear D gene. The germline V and J ends were trimmed by 2 bases and 0 bases, with 12 bases remaining between them. CDR1 and CDR2 (germline): LNHDA, SQIVND (reference sequence). The CDR3 loop spans 16 amino acids. The DNA of the CDR3 is TGTGCCAGTAGTATAATCGCGGCCGCTAGCACAGATACGCAGTATTTT. Residues: CASSIIAAASTDTQYF.

This rearrangement joins TRBV28 to TRBJ2-1; TRBD2 matches at 10 bases. Germline V gene data show CDR1 as MDHEN and CDR2 as SYDVKM. This CDR3 contains 15 residues. V shed 6 bases and J 4 bases; nucleotides not matched to a gene: 6. The CDR3 reads CASSRSGRYYNEQFF. CDR3 DNA: TGTGCCAGCAGCCGTAGCGGGAGGTATTACAATGAGCAGTTCTTC.

This chain links TRBV4-3 with TRBJ1-4, with TRBD1 identical over 9 bases. J gave up 8 bases and V 4 bases, and 8 bases lay outside the gene matches. The CDR3 spans 15 residues. The germline V gene encodes CDR1 LGHNA and CDR2 YSLEER. CDR3 sequence (DNA): TGCGCCAGCAGCCGAGGGACAGGGATGGGGGAAAAACTGTTTTTT. Residues: CASSRGTGMGEKLFF.

CDR3: CASRFPGQFTGELFF. The CDR3, as DNA: TGTGCCAGCAGGTTCCCGGGACAGTTCACCGGGGAGCTGTTTTTT. V is TRBV6-5 and J is TRBJ2-2; the match to TRBD1 covers 7 bases. The germline gives CDR1 MNHEY, CDR2 SVGAGI. Germline trimming cut 6 bases from V and 4 bases from J; bases unmatched to any gene: 8. The CDR3 runs 15 residues.

This clone was seen once. The V and J genes are TRBV5-1 and TRBJ2-1; TRBD1 agrees at 9 bases. The CDR3 length is 14 residues. Trimming took 4 bases from V and 6 from J; bases not matched to a gene: 5. Germline V gene sequence: CDR1 SGHRS, CDR2 YFSETQ. The CDR3 sequence: CASSGGTGTNEQFF. The CDR3 nucleotides are TGCGCCAGCAGCGGCGGGACAGGGACCAATGAGCAGTTCTTC. Looking up the rest from reference TRBV5-1 and TRBJ2-1 gives the full variable domain: KAGVTQTPRYLIKTRGQQVTLSCSPISGHRSVSWYQQTPGQGLQFLFEYFSETQRNKGNFPGRFSGRQFSNSRSEMNVSTLELGDSALYLCASSGGTGTNEQFFGPGTRLTVL.

The rearrangement joins TRBV7-2 to TRBJ2-7; TRBD1 aligns across 10 bases. Germline values: CDR1 SGHTA, CDR2 FQGNSA. The CDR3 totals 13 residues. The CDR3 nucleotides read TGTGCCAGCAGCTTTAAACCGGGACAGGGGATTGAGGTC. Its translation is CASSFKPGQGIEV.

V usage is TRBV6-5 and J usage is TRBJ2-7; 8 bases fit TRBD1. J gave up 9 bases and V 6 bases, and 16 bases lay outside the gene matches. The CDR3 runs 15 residues. Germline loops: CDR1 MNHEY, CDR2 SVGAGI. The CDR3 DNA reads TGTGCCAGCAGCATCGACAGGGGACCCCCCACGGGGCAGTACTTC. It translates to CASSIDRGPPTGQYF.

The chain employs TRBV29-1 and TRBJ2-7; perhaps TRBD2 as D (6 bases). V lost 4 bases, J lost 2 bases, and 9 bases lay in between. This CDR3 contains 12 residues. Germline V gene sequence: CDR1 SQVTM, CDR2 ANQGSEA. The CDR3 DNA reads TGCAGCGTTGTGCGGGGCCCCTACGAGCAGTACTTC. This gives the protein CSVVRGPYEQYF.

V usage is TRBV5-1 and J usage is TRBJ2-7; D may be TRBD2 (6 bases). CDR1 and CDR2 (germline): SGHRS, YFSETQ. The CDR3 contains 19 residues. V dropped 4 bases and J dropped 0 bases, with 26 bases sitting between them. The CDR3 spells CASSRYRGSPIGASYEQYF. CDR3 bases: TGCGCCAGCAGCCGATATCGGGGGTCTCCTATAGGGGCCTCCTACGAGCAGTACTTC.

The table lists this clone with a count of one. This rearrangement joins TRBV28 to TRBJ1-5; possibly TRBD1 for D (6 bases). The V end was cut by 5 bases, the J end by 1 base, with 18 bases between. This CDR3 has 17 amino acids. Germline CDR1 MDHEN, CDR2 SYDVKM. The CDR3 sequence: CASSTASSGVSNQPQHF. The CDR3 bases are TGTGCCAGCAGTACCGCCTCCTCAGGGGTCAGCAATCAGCCCCAGCATTTT.

The J gene is TRBJ2-7, the V gene TRBV15, with TRBD2 matching 7 bases. Germline V lookup: CDR1 LNHNV, CDR2 YYDKDF (reference sequence). This CDR3 is 16 amino acids long. V shed 0 bases, J shed 3 bases, and the junction held 8 bases outside the gene matches. The CDR3 DNA reads as TGTGCCACCAGCAGAGATACGAGCGGGATTTTCTACGAGCAGTACTTC. Its translation is CATSRDTSGIFYEQYF.

The gene calls are TRBV5-1 and TRBJ2-7; D is unclear. The CDR3 runs to 16 residues. Germline V gives CDR1 SGHRS, CDR2 YFSETQ. The ends were cut back, 0 bases at V and 3 bases at J, with 16 bases in the middle. The chain's CDR3 is CASSLASATRNYEQYF. The CDR3 DNA reads as TGCGCCAGCAGCTTGGCCTCCGCTACCCGAAACTACGAGCAGTACTTC.

The V call is TRBV5-1, the J call TRBJ2-7, with D maybe TRBD1 (6 bases). The germline V gene encodes CDR1 SGHRS and CDR2 YFSETQ. Between the trimmed V and J ends, which lost 4 bases and 4 bases, there was a span of 24 bases. The CDR3 consists of 17 residues. The DNA of the CDR3 is TGCGCCAGCAGCACCTTCACAGGGTCCGCCTACCGTTACGAGCAGTACTTC. Protein sequence: CASSTFTGSAYRYEQYF.

This clone appeared once. This chain uses TRBV27 with TRBJ1-5, with TRBD1 as a possible D gene (5 bases). This CDR3 contains 13 residues. Trimming took 6 bases from V and 7 from J, leaving 13 bases between them. Germline CDR1 and CDR2: MNHEY and SMNVEV (reference sequence). The CDR3 loop is CASSHGGFQPQHF. In nucleotides, the CDR3 is TGTGCCAGCAGCCATGGGGGGTTCCAGCCCCAGCATTTT.

This rearrangement joins TRBV11-2 to TRBJ2-6; D is uncertain. Germline CDR1 SGHAT, CDR2 FQNNGV. With 7 bases removed from V and 2 bases from J, the gap between germline ends came to 9 bases. The CDR3 runs to 14 residues. For the CDR3, the DNA is TGTGCCAGCACCCCAGCGACTGGGGCCAACGTCCTGACTTTC. Its translation is CASTPATGANVLTF.

CDR3 nucleotides: TGTGCCACCAGTGGGGCAGGCACTGAAGCTTTCTTT. This encodes CATSGAGTEAFF. The V gene is TRBV24-1, the J gene TRBJ1-1; D not resolved. Per the germline V gene, CDR1 is KGHDR and CDR2 is SFDVKD. Trimming left V 5 bases short and J 4 bases short, with 7 bases between. CDR3 length equals 12 residues.

The chain uses TRBV6-5 and TRBJ2-3, with 9 bases lining up with TRBD2. The CDR3 loop spans 13 amino acids. Germline V lookup: CDR1 MNHEY, CDR2 SVGAGI. Losses at the gene ends were 5 bases for V and 5 bases for J; bases not matched to a gene: 2. The CDR3 spells CASSRTSEDTQYF. The CDR3 DNA reads as TGTGCCAGCAGTCGGACTAGCGAAGATACGCAGTATTTT.

V gene TRBV7-2 combines with J gene TRBJ2-7; TRBD1 matches 8 bases. This CDR3 is built from 14 residues. Germline lookup yields CDR1 SGHTA and CDR2 FQGNSA. The junction had 5 bases not matched to a gene; V was cut back by 3 bases and J by 4 bases. CDR3 coding DNA: TGTGCCAGCAGCTTTCACGGGACAGGTTACGAGCAGTACTTC. It translates to CASSFHGTGYEQYF.

The J gene is TRBJ2-5, the V gene TRBV12-5; TRBD1 matches 7 bases. Trimming at V came to 9 bases and at J to 3 bases, leaving 10 bases not matched to a gene. The CDR3 consists of 14 residues. Germline-derived CDR1 and CDR2 are LGHNT and FRNRAP. DNA for the CDR3: TGTGCTAGCGCTTCGGGACAGCCCAAAGAGACCCAGTACTTC. The encoded protein is CASASGQPKETQYF.

This chain connects TRBV6-5 to TRBJ1-2, with TRBD1 matching over 9 bases. Germline V CDR1 and CDR2: MNHEY, SVGAGI. CDR3 length: 13 residues. Losses at the gene ends were 6 bases for V and 8 bases for J; bases not matched to a gene: 7. The CDR3 DNA follows: TGTGCCAGCAGAGACGGGACAGGGATGGGCTACACCTTC. It yields the protein CASRDGTGMGYTF.

The rearrangement joins TRBV6-5 to TRBJ2-3, with a tentative D call TRBD2 (6 bases). The length of the CDR3 is 13 residues. The germline V and J ends were trimmed by 11 bases and 2 bases, with 14 bases remaining between them. The germline CDR1 and CDR2 sequences are MNHEY and SVGAGI. The DNA for the CDR3 is TGTGCCGGGCGGGGACCCGCCACAGATACGCAGTATTTT. The encoded protein is CAGRGPATDTQYF.

The rearrangement links TRBV5-1 to TRBJ2-3; 8 bases align to TRBD2. CDR1 is SGHRS and CDR2 is YFSETQ in the germline V gene. The CDR3 has 16 residues. V shed 3 bases and J 4 bases; nucleotides not matched to a gene: 10. The CDR3 DNA reads as TGCGCCAGCAGCTCGATAGGGACTAGTCGGGCAGATACGCAGTATTTT. This sequence encodes CASSSIGTSRADTQYF. Combining the CDR3 with reference TRBV5-1 and TRBJ2-3 gives the whole variable domain KAGVTQTPRYLIKTRGQQVTLSCSPISGHRSVSWYQQTPGQGLQFLFEYFSETQRNKGNFPGRFSGRQFSNSRSEMNVSTLELGDSALYLCASSSIGTSRADTQYFGPGTRLTVL.

V usage is TRBV5-8 and J usage is TRBJ2-5; 9 bases match TRBD1. V trimming: 4 bases; J trimming: 7 bases; junction bases outside the gene matches: 14. The CDR3 sequence is 16 residues long. Germline V gene sequence: CDR1 SGHTS, CDR2 YDEGEE. The CDR3 sequence is CASSPSWDRERGTQYF. The CDR3 bases are TGTGCCAGCAGCCCCAGCTGGGACAGGGAGCGAGGGACCCAGTACTTC.